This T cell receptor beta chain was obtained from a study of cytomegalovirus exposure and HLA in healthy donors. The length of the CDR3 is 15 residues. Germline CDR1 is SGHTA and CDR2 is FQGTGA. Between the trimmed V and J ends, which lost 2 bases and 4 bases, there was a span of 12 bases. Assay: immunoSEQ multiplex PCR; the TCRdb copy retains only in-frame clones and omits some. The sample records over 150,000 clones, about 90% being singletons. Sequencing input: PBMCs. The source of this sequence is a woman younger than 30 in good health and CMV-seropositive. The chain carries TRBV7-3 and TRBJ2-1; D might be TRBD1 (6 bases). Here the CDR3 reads CASSLGQGPYNEQFF. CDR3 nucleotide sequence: TGTGCCAGCAGCTTAGGGCAGGGGCCGTACAATGAGCAGTTCTTC. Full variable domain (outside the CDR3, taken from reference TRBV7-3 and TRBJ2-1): GAGVSQTPSNKVTEKGKYVELRCDPISGHTALYWYRQSLGQGPEFLIYFQGTGAADDSGLPNDRFFAVRPEGSVSTLKIQRTERGDSAVYLCASSLGQGPYNEQFFGPGTRLTVL.